This entry is about one T cell receptor (beta chain). What it binds is not known. The data were produced by immunoSEQ multiplex PCR, yet TCRdb's version contains in-frame clones alone and is incomplete. The sample has roughly 110,000 clones, 80% to 90% seen once. Trimming removed 0 bases at V and 5 bases at J, with 12 bases between. Germline V gene sequence: CDR1 SGDLS, CDR2 YYNGEE. This CDR3 region has 15 residues. The data belong to a study of graft-versus-host responses after intestinal transplantation. Study-wide findings and caveats: There were GvH clones found in recipient marrow, and some of them appeared first in ileum or blood.

The chain joins TRBV9 to TRBJ1-5; D perhaps matches TRBD1 (5 bases). The TCR was taken from a human donor who was the organ donor for an intestinal transplant. Source: unstimulated CD4+ T cells sorted from spleen or lymph node cells, taken before transplant. CDR3 in amino acids: CASSVGDAGHQPQHF. The CDR3 bases are TGTGCCAGCAGCGTAGGTGATGCGGGGCATCAGCCCCAGCATTTT.